This TCR beta chain was sequenced during a study of blood T cell repertoires in COVID-19. The recovered donors of Cohort 3 showed two negative PCRs, clearance, or symptom resolution. The CDR3 has 15 residues. Germline values: CDR1 LNHDA, CDR2 SQIVND (reference sequence). V lost 6 bases to trimming and J lost 0 bases, with 9 bases between them. How the authors handled the data: Estimation of nucleated cell counts was performed using reference gene primer amplification. TCRdb's copy holds only in-frame clones and misses some; the assay was immunoSEQ multiplex PCR. V, J and clone size are those of that table, while D and trimming were read from the DNA. The sample lists a few hundred thousand clones, 87% occurring once.

The chain is built from TRBV19 and TRBJ1-6; D is uncertain. The TCR comes from a woman in her forties or fifties who had recovered from COVID-19. Sequenced: PBMCs or T cells enriched from blood (not recorded which). The CDR3 loop is CASRRDSSYNSPLHF. For the CDR3, the DNA is TGTGCCAGTAGGCGAGATAGCTCCTATAATTCACCCCTCCACTTT.